The rows below give T cell receptor beta chains drawn from one sample of a study of blood T cell repertoires in COVID-19. Some clones are missing from TCRdb's copy, which holds only in-frame ones; the method was immunoSEQ multiplex PCR. This sample has 300,000 to 400,000 clones, with more than 75% found just once. Sequenced material: PBMCs or T cells enriched from blood (not recorded which). These receptors were collected from a man aged 55-75 years who had recovered from COVID-19. CDR3s include the opening cysteine and the closing phenylalanine or tryptophan. The D gene is left open where the match is weak. Size tells how often a clone was seen (once, few, many) or the class of an expanded clone, and some rows leave it out.

>-|TRBV27|TRBJ1-2|-
CASSPGGEARGYTF
TGTGCCAGCAGCCCCGGGGGAGAGGCGAGAGGCTACACCTTC
>few|TRBV9|TRBJ2-1|-
CASSRLNEQFF
TGTGCCAGCAGCAGACTGAATGAGCAGTTCTTC
>-|TRBV10-3|TRBJ1-2|-
CAISESEGYGYTF
TGTGCCATCAGTGAGTCGGAGGGCTATGGCTACACCTTC
>-|TRBV6-4|TRBJ1-2|-
CASRPSDTGYGYTF
TGTGCCAGCAGACCTTCCGACACCGGCTATGGCTACACCTTC
>-|TRBV4-1|TRBJ2-7|TRBD1
CASSQDRDRTYEQYF
TGCGCCAGCAGCCAAGATAGGGACAGAACCTACGAGCAGTACTTC
>-|TRBV28|TRBJ1-5|TRBD1
CASRRTGNSNQPQHF
TGTGCCAGCCGTCGGACAGGGAATAGCAATCAGCCCCAGCATTTT
>-|TRBV5-1|TRBJ1-1|TRBD1
CASSPRQGNMNTEAFF
TGCGCCAGCAGCCCTCGACAGGGGAACATGAACACTGAAGCTTTCTTT
>-|TRBV2|TRBJ2-5|-
CASSDTSTETQYF
TGTGCCAGCAGTGATACTAGTACAGAGACCCAGTACTTC
>-|TRBV2|TRBJ1-1|TRBD1
CASSERGGAVEAFF
TGTGCCAGCAGTGAAAGAGGGGGCGCCGTTGAAGCTTTCTTT
>-|TRBV7-2|TRBJ2-7|TRBD2
CASSLLAGVHEQYF
TGTGCCAGCAGCTTATTAGCGGGGGTCCACGAGCAGTACTTC
>-|TRBV4-2|TRBJ1-3|TRBD1
CASSVGTGSRNTIYF
TGTGCCAGCAGCGTAGGGACAGGGTCCAGAAACACCATATATTTT
>once|TRBV6-6|TRBJ2-5|-
CASSYQGGIQETQYF
TGTGCCAGCAGTTATCAGGGGGGAATCCAAGAGACCCAGTACTTC
>once|TRBV7-9|TRBJ2-7|TRBD1
CASSSTGQKPYEQYF
TGTGCCAGCAGCTCGACGGGACAGAAACCCTACGAGCAGTACTTC
>-|TRBV24-1|TRBJ1-2|-
CATSDTSRDYGYTF
TGTGCCACCAGTGATACTTCACGGGACTATGGCTACACCTTC
>-|TRBV20-1|TRBJ2-7|TRBD2
CSAREGPEQYF
TGCAGTGCCCGGGAGGGTCCCGAGCAGTACTTC
>-|TRBV4-1|TRBJ2-2|-
CASSPHPRDPNTGELFF
TGCGCCAGCAGCCCCCACCCCAGGGATCCGAACACCGGGGAGCTGTTTTTT
>few|TRBV3-1/TRBV3-2|TRBJ2-6|-
CASSPRGNRILSNVLTF
TGTGCCAGCAGCCCCCGAGGGAACAGAATTCTTTCCAACGTCCTGACTTTC
>-|TRBV29-1|TRBJ1-3|-
CSVAHSLRQALIGNTIYF
TGCAGCGTTGCCCACAGCCTCCGACAGGCCCTCATTGGAAACACCATATATTTT
>few|TRBV5-4|TRBJ1-1|-
CASSALSRSGAFF
TGTGCCAGCAGTGCCCTTTCGCGGTCTGGGGCTTTCTTT
>once|TRBV28|TRBJ2-5|TRBD1
CAVQPGQLSETQYF
TGTGCCGTCCAGCCGGGACAGCTTTCGGAGACCCAGTACTTC
>-|TRBV18|TRBJ1-2|-
CASSRPQGNYGYTF
TGTGCCAGCTCACGCCCCCAGGGGAACTATGGCTACACCTTC
>-|TRBV9|TRBJ2-7|TRBD2
CASSVGGSSYEQYF
TGTGCCAGCAGCGTAGGCGGGAGTTCCTACGAGCAGTACTTC
>-|TRBV4-1|TRBJ2-3|TRBD2
CASSQAGTSGGAFDTQYF
TGCGCCAGCAGCCAAGCCGGGACTAGCGGGGGGGCCTTTGATACGCAGTATTTT
>-|TRBV2|TRBJ2-7|-
CASSEFPSSYEQYF
TGTGCCAGCAGTGAGTTCCCCAGCTCCTACGAGCAGTACTTC
>-|TRBV5-1|TRBJ2-1|-
CASSLGEADNEQFF
TGCGCCAGCAGCTTGGGGGAGGCAGACAATGAGCAGTTCTTC
>few|TRBV30|TRBJ1-4|-
CATTRGRGEKLFF
TGTGCGACGACGCGGGGGAGGGGGGAAAAACTGTTTTTT
>-|TRBV2|TRBJ2-2|TRBD1
CASRTGAVSPGELFF
TGTGCCAGCAGGACAGGGGCGGTTTCGCCCGGGGAGCTGTTTTTT
>few|TRBV5-4|TRBJ2-7|TRBD2
CASRNGTSGRAEQYF
TGTGCCAGCAGAAATGGGACTAGCGGGAGAGCCGAGCAGTACTTC
>once|TRBV18|TRBJ2-3|TRBD1
CASSTQTGGYRDTQYF
TGTGCCAGCTCGACTCAGACAGGGGGTTATCGGGATACGCAGTATTTT
>-|TRBV7-3|TRBJ2-1|-
CASSAGRSNEQFF
TGTGCCAGCAGCGCGGGTCGGTCCAATGAGCAGTTCTTC
>once|TRBV7-3|TRBJ2-1|TRBD2
CASSFREGGYNEQFF
TGTGCCAGCAGCTTTAGGGAGGGTGGTTACAATGAGCAGTTCTTC
>-|TRBV2|TRBJ1-5|-
CASRRLGTNSNQPQHF
TGTGCCAGCAGGCGTCTGGGGACAAATAGCAATCAGCCCCAGCATTTT
>-|TRBV27|TRBJ1-2|-
CASNYRAYGYTF
TGTGCCAGCAATTACAGAGCCTATGGCTACACCTTC
>-|TRBV13|TRBJ2-1|TRBD2
CASSQAGPPYNEQFF
TGTGCCAGCAGCCAAGCGGGACCACCCTACAATGAGCAGTTCTTC
>-|TRBV30|TRBJ1-5|-
CAWSGGGNQPQHF
TGTGCCTGGAGTGGGGGGGGGAATCAGCCCCAGCATTTT
>-|TRBV6-5|TRBJ1-4|TRBD1
CASRQGAYNEKLFF
TGTGCCAGCCGACAGGGGGCGTATAATGAAAAACTGTTTTTT
>once|TRBV6-1|TRBJ1-3|-
CASSEQARSGNTIYF
TGTGCCAGCAGTGAACAGGCCCGCTCTGGAAACACCATATATTTT
>-|TRBV5-5|TRBJ1-3|-
CASSSRVNTIYF
TGTGCCAGCAGCAGCAGGGTTAACACCATATATTTT
>-|TRBV5-1|TRBJ1-2|-
CASSARQTNYGYTF
TGCGCCAGCAGCGCCCGACAGACTAACTATGGCTACACCTTC
>-|TRBV11-3|TRBJ1-2|TRBD1
CASSERRQGDGYTF
TGTGCCAGCAGCGAGCGGAGACAGGGGGATGGCTACACCTTC
>-|TRBV6-5|TRBJ1-2|-
CASSYSPRGNYGYTF
TGTGCCAGCAGTTATTCCCCCCGCGGCAACTATGGCTACACCTTC
>few|TRBV4-2|TRBJ1-2|TRBD1
CASSRGQGREGYTF
TGTGCCAGCAGCCGGGGACAGGGCCGAGAGGGCTACACCTTC
>-|TRBV19|TRBJ1-1|TRBD1
CASSTRPGQGGTEAFF
TGTGCCAGTAGTACTCGACCGGGACAGGGGGGCACTGAAGCTTTCTTT
>-|TRBV10-3|TRBJ1-5|-
CAISDLWGEDQPQHF
TGTGCCATCAGTGACCTCTGGGGGGAGGATCAGCCCCAGCATTTT
>-|TRBV3-1/TRBV3-2|TRBJ1-4|-
CASSPGGYEKLFF
TGTGCCAGCAGCCCGGGGGGTTATGAAAAACTGTTTTTT
>-|TRBV5-6|TRBJ1-4|-
CASSLASGVYEKLFF
TGTGCCAGCAGCTTGGCTTCAGGGGTCTACGAAAAACTGTTTTTT
>once|TRBV6-2/TRBV6-3|TRBJ1-1|TRBD1
CASSDRVKLNTEAFF
TGTGCCAGCAGCGACAGGGTGAAATTGAACACTGAAGCTTTCTTT
>-|TRBV20-1|TRBJ1-5|-
CSASRDPGSQHF
TGCAGTGCTAGTCGGGATCCGGGGTCCCAGCATTTT
>few|TRBV7-9|TRBJ2-3|TRBD2
CASSPGTSGGQSTDTQYF
TGTGCCAGCAGCCCCGGGACTAGCGGGGGACAAAGCACAGATACGCAGTATTTT